The source of this TCR beta chain is a study of blood T cell repertoires in COVID-19. On the study more broadly: PBMCs, B-cell-depleted T cells, or T cells provided the cDNA or gDNA that made up the material.

CDR1 and CDR2 from the germline V gene are SGHVS and FQNEAQ. The CDR3 covers 15 residues. V lost 2 bases and J lost 9; bases outside the gene matches: 10. Authors' analysis steps: The authors estimated nucleated cell counts from reference gene primer amplification. Generated by immunoSEQ multiplex PCR, the TCRdb table keeps only in-frame clones and is missing some. That table supplies the V and J calls and clone size; D and trimming were determined from the DNA. The sample carries over 150,000 clones, more than 80% recorded once. The chain couples TRBV7-8 to TRBJ2-1; 7 nucleotides line up with TRBD2. The sequence was obtained from a woman older than 75 with COVID-19, enrolled during active disease. Sequenced: peripheral blood. CDR3 in DNA: TGTGCCAGCAGCTTACTACTAGCGATCGCCTTTGAGCAGTTCTTC. Protein sequence: CASSLLLAIAFEQFF.